This T cell receptor beta chain was retrieved from a study of identical twins. One entry per CDR3 protein results from TCRdb running MiXCR on the 5' RACE reads. The table includes about 730,000 distinct CDR3 sequences, about 20% detected once. The same data also contributed to another study, on T cells expressing NK-cell markers.

The clonotype originates from a woman between 18 and 29 years old in good health. The sample taken for sequencing was PBMCs.

The CDR3 DNA reads as TGTGCCAGCAGTAAACAGGGGATCAATGAGCAGTTCTTC. Protein: CASSKQGINEQFF. The V gene is TRBV12-3 or TRBV12-4, the J gene TRBJ2-1; 7 bases map to TRBD1. V was clipped by 5 bases and J by 6 bases; unmatched bases: 4. The CDR3 runs 13 residues.